These 6 T cell receptor beta chains originate from one sample sequenced in a study of beta chain features in type 1 diabetes. cDNA synthesis used the whole RNA isolate, giving expressed TCRB sequences. The table came from immunoSEQ multiplex PCR; TCRdb's copy has only in-frame clones and leaves some out. This table holds 200,000 to 250,000 clones, roughly 14% found once. Material for sequencing was naive CD4+ T cells from blood. The receptors were sampled from a woman in her thirties or forties in good health.

The rearrangement joins TRBV7-9 to TRBJ1-5; D is possibly TRBD1 (6 bases). The V end lost 5 bases, the J end lost 5 bases, and 16 bases lay between the germline ends. CDR3 length equals 15 residues. In germline, CDR1 is SEHNR, CDR2 FQNEAQ (reference sequence). The CDR3 here is CASSHGQSEDQPQHF. In nucleotides, the CDR3 is TGTGCCAGCAGCCATGGACAGTCGGAGGATCAGCCCCAGCATTTT.

The J gene is TRBJ2-7, the V gene TRBV29-1; 8 nucleotides align to TRBD1. Germline V gene lookup returns CDR1 SQVTM and CDR2 ANQGSEA. The CDR3 has 14 amino acids. After removal of 7 bases from V and 0 bases from J, the junction contained 8 bases not matched to a gene. CDR3 bases: TGCAGCGCGCTCGGCGGGACAGGCTCCTACGAGCAGTACTTC. Residues: CSALGGTGSYEQYF.

This clone has just a few counts. This chain joins TRBV29-1 and TRBJ1-3; tentatively, D is TRBD1 (5 bases). Trimming removed 6 bases at V and 1 base at J, with 10 bases between. Germline V CDR1 and CDR2: SQVTM, ANQGSEA. The length of the CDR3 is 13 residues. The CDR3 sequence is CSVTQGSGNTIYF. The CDR3 DNA reads TGCAGCGTGACCCAGGGTTCTGGAAACACCATATATTTT.

The chain combines TRBV18 with TRBJ2-7; D is ambiguous. CDR1 KGHSH and CDR2 LQKENI come from the germline V gene. This CDR3 spans 12 amino acids. Between the trimmed V and J ends, which lost 5 bases and 4 bases, there was a span of 9 bases. CDR3 nucleotides: TGTGCCAGCTCAAACTATGGGTACGAGCAGTACTTC. Amino acids: CASSNYGYEQYF.

Only a few counts were recorded for this clone. The V gene is TRBV18, the J gene TRBJ2-5; D unclear. CDR1 and CDR2 from the germline V gene are KGHSH and LQKENI. The CDR3 has 16 residues. Deletions cut 4 bases from V and 3 bases from J, with 18 bases between. CDR3 nucleotide sequence: TGTGCCAGCTCACGCTTCGTAGCTGCCAGTGAAGAGACCCAGTACTTC. This gives the protein CASSRFVAASEETQYF.

This clone has just a few counts. The chain is built from TRBV9 and TRBJ2-3; tentative D call: TRBD2 (6 bases). The CDR3 sequence is 15 residues long. V gave up 0 bases and J gave up 0 bases, with 8 bases separating them. Looked up from germline, CDR1 is SGDLS and CDR2 is YYNGEE. The CDR3 is CASSVEGTSTDTQYF. Written as DNA, the CDR3 is TGTGCCAGCAGCGTAGAGGGGACTAGCACAGATACGCAGTATTTT.